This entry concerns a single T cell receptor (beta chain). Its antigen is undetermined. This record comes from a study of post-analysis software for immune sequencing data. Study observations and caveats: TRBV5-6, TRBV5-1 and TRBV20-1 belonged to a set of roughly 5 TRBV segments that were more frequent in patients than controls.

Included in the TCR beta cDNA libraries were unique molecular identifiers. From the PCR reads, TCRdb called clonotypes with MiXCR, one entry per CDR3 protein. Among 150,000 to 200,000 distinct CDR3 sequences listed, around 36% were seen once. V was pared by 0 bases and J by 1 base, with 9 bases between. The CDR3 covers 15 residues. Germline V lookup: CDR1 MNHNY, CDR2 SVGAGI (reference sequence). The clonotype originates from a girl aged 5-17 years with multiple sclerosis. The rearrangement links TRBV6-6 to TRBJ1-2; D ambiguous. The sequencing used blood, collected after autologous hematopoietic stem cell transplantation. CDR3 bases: TGTGCCAGCAGTTACTCGACAAGAAATAACTATGGCTACACCTTC. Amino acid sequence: CASSYSTRNNYGYTF.